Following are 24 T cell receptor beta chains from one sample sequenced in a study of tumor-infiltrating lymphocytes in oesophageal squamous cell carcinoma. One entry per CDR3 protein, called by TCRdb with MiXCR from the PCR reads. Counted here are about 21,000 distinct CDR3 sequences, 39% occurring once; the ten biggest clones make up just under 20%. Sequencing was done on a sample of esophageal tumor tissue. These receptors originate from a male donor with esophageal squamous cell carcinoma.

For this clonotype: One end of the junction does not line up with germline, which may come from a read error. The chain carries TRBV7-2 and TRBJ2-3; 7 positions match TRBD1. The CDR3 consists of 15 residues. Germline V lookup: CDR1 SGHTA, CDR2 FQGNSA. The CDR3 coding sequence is TGTGCCAGCAACTCGATGACAGGGAGCAATTCACCCCTCCACTTC. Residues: CASNSMTGSNSPLHF.

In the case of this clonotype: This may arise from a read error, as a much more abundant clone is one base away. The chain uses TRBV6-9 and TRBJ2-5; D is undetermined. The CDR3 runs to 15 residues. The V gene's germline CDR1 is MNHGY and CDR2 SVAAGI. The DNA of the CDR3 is TGTGCCAGCAGTTACCAGCACGACCGATGGGAAAAACTGTATTTT. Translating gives CASSYQHDRWEKLYF.

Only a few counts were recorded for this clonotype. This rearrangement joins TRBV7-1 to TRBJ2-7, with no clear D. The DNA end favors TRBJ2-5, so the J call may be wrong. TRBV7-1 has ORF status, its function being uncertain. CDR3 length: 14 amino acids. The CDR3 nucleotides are TGTGCCAGCAGTAGGCTGAGGCAGCAAGAGACCCAGTACTTC. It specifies CASSRLRQQETQYF.

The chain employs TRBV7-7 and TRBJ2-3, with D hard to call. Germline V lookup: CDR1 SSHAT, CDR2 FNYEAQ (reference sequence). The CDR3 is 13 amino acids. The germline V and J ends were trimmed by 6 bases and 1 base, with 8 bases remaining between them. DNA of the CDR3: TGTGCCAGCAGGTCCCAGGGCACAGATACGCAGTATTTT. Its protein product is CASRSQGTDTQYF. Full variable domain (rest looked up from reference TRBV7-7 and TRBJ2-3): GAGVSQSPRYKVTKRGQDVTLRCDPISSHATLYWYQQALGQGPEFLTYFNYEAQPDKSGLPSDRFSAERPEGSISTLTIQRTEQRDSAMYRCASRSQGTDTQYFGPGTRLTVL.

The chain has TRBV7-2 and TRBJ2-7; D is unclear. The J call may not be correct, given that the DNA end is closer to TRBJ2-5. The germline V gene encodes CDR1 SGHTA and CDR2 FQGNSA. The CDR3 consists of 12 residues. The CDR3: CASSLPKETQYF. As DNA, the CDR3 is TGTGCCAGCAGCTTACCCAAAGAGACCCAGTACTTC.

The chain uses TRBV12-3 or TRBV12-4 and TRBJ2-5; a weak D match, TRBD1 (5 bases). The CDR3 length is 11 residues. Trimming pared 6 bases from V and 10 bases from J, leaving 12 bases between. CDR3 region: CASSQQRGQYF. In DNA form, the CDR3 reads TGTGCCAGCAGCCAGCAAAGGGGCCAGTACTTC.

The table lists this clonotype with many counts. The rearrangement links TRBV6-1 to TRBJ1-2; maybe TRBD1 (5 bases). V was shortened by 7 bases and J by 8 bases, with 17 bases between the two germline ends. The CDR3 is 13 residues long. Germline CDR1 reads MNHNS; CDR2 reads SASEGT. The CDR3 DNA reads TGTGCCAGCAACGATGGGTATAGGGACGGCTACACCTTC. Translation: CASNDGYRDGYTF.

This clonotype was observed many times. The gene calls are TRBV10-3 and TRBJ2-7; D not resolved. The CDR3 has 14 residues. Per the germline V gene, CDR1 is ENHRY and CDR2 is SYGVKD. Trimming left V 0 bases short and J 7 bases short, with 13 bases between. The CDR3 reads CAISESGSYNEQYF. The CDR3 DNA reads TGTGCCATCAGTGAGTCTGGCAGCTACAATGAGCAGTACTTC.

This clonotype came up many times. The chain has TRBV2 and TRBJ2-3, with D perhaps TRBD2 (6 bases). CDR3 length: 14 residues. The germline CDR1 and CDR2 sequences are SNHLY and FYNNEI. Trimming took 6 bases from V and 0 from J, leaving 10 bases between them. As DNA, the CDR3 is TGTGCCAGCAGGGAGGGCAGAAGCACAGATACGCAGTATTTT. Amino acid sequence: CASREGRSTDTQYF.

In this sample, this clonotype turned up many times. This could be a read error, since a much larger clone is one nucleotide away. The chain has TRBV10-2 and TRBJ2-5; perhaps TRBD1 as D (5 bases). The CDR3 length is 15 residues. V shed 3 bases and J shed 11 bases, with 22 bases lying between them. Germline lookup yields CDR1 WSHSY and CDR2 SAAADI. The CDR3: CASSESQGWYNEQYF. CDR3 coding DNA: TGCGCCAGCAGTGAATCGCAGGGATGGTACAATGAGCAGTACTTC.

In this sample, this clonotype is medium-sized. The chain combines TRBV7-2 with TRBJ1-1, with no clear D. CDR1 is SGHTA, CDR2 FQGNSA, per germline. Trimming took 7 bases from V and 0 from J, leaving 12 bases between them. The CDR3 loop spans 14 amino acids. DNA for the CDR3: TGTGCCAGCAAGTGGACGGCGATGAACACTGAAGCTTTCTTT. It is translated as CASKWTAMNTEAFF. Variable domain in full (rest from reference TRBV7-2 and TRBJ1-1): GAGVSQSPSNKVTEKGKDVELRCDPISGHTALYWYRQSLGQGLEFLIYFQGNSAPDKSGLPSDRFSAERTGGSVSTLTIQRTQQEDSAVYLCASKWTAMNTEAFFGQGTRLTVV.

The CDR3 region is CASSITVSSYNEQFF. The CDR3 DNA reads as TGTGCCAGTAGTATAACCGTTAGCTCCTACAATGAGCAGTTCTTC. The chain joins TRBV19 to TRBJ2-1; D unclear. CDR1 is LNHDA and CDR2 is SQIVND in the germline V gene (reference sequence). CDR3 size: 15 residues. V gave up 2 bases and J gave up 0 bases, with 8 bases separating them.

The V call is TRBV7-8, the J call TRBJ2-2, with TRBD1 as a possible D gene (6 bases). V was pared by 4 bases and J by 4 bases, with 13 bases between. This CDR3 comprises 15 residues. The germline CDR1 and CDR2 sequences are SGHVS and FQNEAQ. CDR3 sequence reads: CASSSRGMGTGELFF. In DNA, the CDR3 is TGTGCCAGCAGCTCCAGGGGTATGGGCACCGGGGAGCTGTTTTTT.

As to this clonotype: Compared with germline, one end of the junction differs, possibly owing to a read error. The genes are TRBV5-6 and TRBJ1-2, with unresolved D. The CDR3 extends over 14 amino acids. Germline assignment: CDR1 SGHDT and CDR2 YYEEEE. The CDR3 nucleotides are TGTGCCAGCAGCTTGGCCGCGGTGAACTATTGCTACACCTTC. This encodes CASSLAAVNYCYTF.

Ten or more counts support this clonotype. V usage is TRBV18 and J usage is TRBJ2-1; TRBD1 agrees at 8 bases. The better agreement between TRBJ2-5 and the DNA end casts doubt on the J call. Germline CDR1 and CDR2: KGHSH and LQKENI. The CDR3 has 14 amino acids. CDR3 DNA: TGTGCCAGCTCCCCCAGGGGGCGGCAAGAGACCCAGTACTTC. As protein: CASSPRGRQETQYF.

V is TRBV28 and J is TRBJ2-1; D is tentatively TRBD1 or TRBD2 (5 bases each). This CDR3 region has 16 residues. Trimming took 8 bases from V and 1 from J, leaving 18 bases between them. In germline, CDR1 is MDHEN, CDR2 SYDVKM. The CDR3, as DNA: TGTGCCAGCCTCAGAGGGGTATATCGTTCCTACAATGAGCAGTTCTTC. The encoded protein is CASLRGVYRSYNEQFF.

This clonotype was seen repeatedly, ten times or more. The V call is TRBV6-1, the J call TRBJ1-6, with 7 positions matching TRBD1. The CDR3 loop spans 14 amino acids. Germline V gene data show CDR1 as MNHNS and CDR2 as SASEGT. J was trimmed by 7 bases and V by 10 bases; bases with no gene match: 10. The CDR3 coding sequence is TGTGCCATCAAGGGGGCGAGTAAGAATTCACCCCTCCACTTT. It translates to CAIKGASKNSPLHF.

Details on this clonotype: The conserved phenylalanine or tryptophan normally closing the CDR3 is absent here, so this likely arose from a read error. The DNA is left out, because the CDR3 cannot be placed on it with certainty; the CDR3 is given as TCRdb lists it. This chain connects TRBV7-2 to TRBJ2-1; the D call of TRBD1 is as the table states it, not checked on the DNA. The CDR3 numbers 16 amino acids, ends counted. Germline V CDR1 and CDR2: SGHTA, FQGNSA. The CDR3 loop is CASSRDRGLETQYFGN.

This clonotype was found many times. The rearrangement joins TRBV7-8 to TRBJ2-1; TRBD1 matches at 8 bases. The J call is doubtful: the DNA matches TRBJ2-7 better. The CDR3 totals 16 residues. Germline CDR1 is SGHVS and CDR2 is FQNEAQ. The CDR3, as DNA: TGTGCCAGCAGCCCTTTCAGACAGGGGACCTACAATGAGCAGTACTTC. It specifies CASSPFRQGTYNEQYF.

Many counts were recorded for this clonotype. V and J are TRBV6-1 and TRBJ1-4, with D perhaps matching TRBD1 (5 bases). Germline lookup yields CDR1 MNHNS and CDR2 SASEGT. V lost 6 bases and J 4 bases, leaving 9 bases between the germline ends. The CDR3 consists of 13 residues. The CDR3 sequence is CASSLDSNEKLFF. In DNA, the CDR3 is TGTGCCAGCAGCCTTGACAGTAATGAAAAACTGTTTTTT.

The CDR3 loop is CATARGDQETQYF. The CDR3 bases are TGTGCCACGGCGCGGGGGGACCAAGAGACCCAGTACTTC. The J gene is TRBJ2-5, the V gene TRBV10-3; 8 bases map to TRBD2. V gave up 10 bases and J gave up 0 bases; unmatched junction bases: 4. This CDR3 has 13 residues. Germline CDR1 ENHRY, CDR2 SYGVKD.

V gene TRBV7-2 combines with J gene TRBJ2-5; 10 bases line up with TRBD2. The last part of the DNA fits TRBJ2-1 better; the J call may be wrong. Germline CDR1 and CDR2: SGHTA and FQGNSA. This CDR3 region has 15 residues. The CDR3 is CASSSNSGRINEQFF. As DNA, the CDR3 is TGTGCCAGCAGCTCTAATAGCGGGAGGATCAATGAGCAGTTCTTC.

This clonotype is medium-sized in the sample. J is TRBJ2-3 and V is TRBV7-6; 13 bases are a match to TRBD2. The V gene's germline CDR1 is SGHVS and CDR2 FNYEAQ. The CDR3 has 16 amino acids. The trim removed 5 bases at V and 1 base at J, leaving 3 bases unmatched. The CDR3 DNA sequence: TGTGCCAGCAGCGTACTAGCGGGAGGGGGCACAGATACGCAGTATTTT. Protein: CASSVLAGGGTDTQYF.

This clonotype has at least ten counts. DNA of the CDR3: TGCGCCAGCAGCACCAGGGAGGAGATCCACGAGCAGTACTTC. This codes for CASSTREEIHEQYF. The chain uses TRBV5-1 and TRBJ2-7, with D tentatively TRBD2 (6 bases). Between the trimmed V and J ends, which lost 4 bases and 5 bases, there was a span of 16 bases. Germline assignment: CDR1 SGHRS and CDR2 YFSETQ. CDR3 length: 14 amino acids.